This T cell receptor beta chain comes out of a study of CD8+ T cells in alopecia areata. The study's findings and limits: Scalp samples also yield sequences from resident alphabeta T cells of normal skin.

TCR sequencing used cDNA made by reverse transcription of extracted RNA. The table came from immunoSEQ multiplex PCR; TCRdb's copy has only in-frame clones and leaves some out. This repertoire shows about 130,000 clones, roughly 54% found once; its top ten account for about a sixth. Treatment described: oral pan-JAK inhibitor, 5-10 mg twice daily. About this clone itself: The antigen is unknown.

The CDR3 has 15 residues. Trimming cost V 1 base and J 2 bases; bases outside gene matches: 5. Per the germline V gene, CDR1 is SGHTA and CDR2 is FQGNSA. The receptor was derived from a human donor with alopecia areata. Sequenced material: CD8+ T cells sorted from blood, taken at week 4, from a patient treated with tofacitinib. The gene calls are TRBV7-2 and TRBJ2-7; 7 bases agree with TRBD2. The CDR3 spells CASSLVSGSTYEQYF. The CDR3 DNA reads TGTGCCAGCAGCTTAGTTAGCGGGTCCACCTACGAGCAGTACTTC.